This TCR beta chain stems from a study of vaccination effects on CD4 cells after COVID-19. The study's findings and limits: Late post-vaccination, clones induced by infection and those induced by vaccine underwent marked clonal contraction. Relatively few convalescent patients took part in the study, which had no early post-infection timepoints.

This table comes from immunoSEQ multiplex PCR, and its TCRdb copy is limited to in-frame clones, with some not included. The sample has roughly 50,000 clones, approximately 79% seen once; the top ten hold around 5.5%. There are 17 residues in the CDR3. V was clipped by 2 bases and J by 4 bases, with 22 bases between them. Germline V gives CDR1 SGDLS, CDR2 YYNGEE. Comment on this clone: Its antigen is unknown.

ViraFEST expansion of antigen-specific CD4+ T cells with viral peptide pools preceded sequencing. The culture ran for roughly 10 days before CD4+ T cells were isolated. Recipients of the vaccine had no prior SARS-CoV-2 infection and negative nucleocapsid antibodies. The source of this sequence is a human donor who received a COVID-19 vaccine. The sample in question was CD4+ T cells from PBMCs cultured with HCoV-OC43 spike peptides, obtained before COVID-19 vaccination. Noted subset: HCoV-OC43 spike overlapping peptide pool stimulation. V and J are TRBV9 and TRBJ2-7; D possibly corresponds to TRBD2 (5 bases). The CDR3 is CASSVRTWAGLQYEQYV. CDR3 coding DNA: TGTGCCAGCAGCGTCCGTACCTGGGCAGGACTCCAATACGAGCAGTACGTC.